These 16 T cell receptor beta chains share one sample of origin, sequenced in a study of tumor-infiltrating lymphocytes in localized non-small cell lung cancer. Some clones are missing from TCRdb's copy, which holds only in-frame ones; the method was immunoSEQ multiplex PCR. This repertoire shows around 15,000 clones, 80% found once; its top ten account for 10%. The source material was uninvolved lung tissue not adjacent to the tumor. These receptor sequences come from a human donor with non-small cell lung cancer.

The chain employs TRBV13 and TRBJ1-1; D is uncertain. V lost 0 bases and J lost 1, with 3 bases in between. CDR1 is PRHDT and CDR2 is FYEKMQ in the germline V gene (reference sequence). There are 13 residues in the CDR3. CDR3: CASSLGGNTEAFF. CDR3 DNA: TGTGCCAGCAGCTTAGGGGGGAACACTGAAGCTTTCTTT.

J is TRBJ1-2 and V is TRBV9, with D perhaps TRBD1 (5 bases). The CDR3 loop spans 16 amino acids. Per the germline V gene, CDR1 is SGDLS and CDR2 is YYNGEE. The V and J ends lost 4 bases and 7 bases respectively, with 23 bases between them. Written as DNA, the CDR3 is TGTGCCAGCAGCCTCTCTCCTGTCTGGACAACCAGTGGCTACACCTTC. Amino acid sequence: CASSLSPVWTTSGYTF.

The genes are TRBV23-1 and TRBJ1-5; 7 nucleotides align to TRBD1. TRBV23-1 is designated an ORF whose function remains uncertain. The CDR3 totals 16 residues. V lost 6 bases, J lost 0 bases, and 8 bases stayed unmatched. CDR3 sequence (DNA): TGCGCCAGCAGGGACGACAGGGCGGGTAGCAATCAGCCCCAGCATTTT. Translation gives CASRDDRAGSNQPQHF.

The chain combines TRBV30 with TRBJ2-7; the D gene is possibly TRBD2 (6 bases). Trimming removed 8 bases at V and 6 bases at J, with 17 bases between. Germline V gene data show CDR1 as GTSNPN and CDR2 as SVGIG (reference sequence). The CDR3 contains 12 residues. CDR3: CANPGRGGEQYF. The CDR3 nucleotides read TGTGCCAACCCTGGTAGGGGAGGCGAGCAGTACTTC. Full variable domain (outside the CDR3, taken from reference TRBV30 and TRBJ2-7): SQTIHQWPATLVQPVGSPLSLECTVEGTSNPNLYWYRQAAGRGLQLLFYSVGIGQISSEVPQNLSASRPQDRQFILSSKKLLLSDSGFYLCANPGRGGEQYFGPGTRLTVT.

This chain joins TRBV19 and TRBJ2-5; D remains unclear. The CDR3 contains 14 residues. Trimming left V 4 bases short and J 0 bases short, with 9 bases between. Germline CDR1 LNHDA, CDR2 SQIVND (reference sequence). CDR3 nucleotides: TGTGCCAGTAGTACTGACATGAACCAAGAGACCCAGTACTTC. Its protein product is CASSTDMNQETQYF.

CDR3: CASREGAETSYEQYF. CDR3 nucleotide sequence: TGTGCCAGTCGTGAGGGGGCAGAGACTAGCTACGAGCAGTACTTC. V and J are TRBV27 and TRBJ2-7, with D maybe TRBD1 (7 bases). Trimming removed 9 bases from V and 3 bases from J, with 21 bases in between. Germline lookup yields CDR1 MNHEY and CDR2 SMNVEV (reference sequence). CDR3 length: 15 residues.

The chain has TRBV6-1 and TRBJ1-4; D gene uncertain. Trimming removed 5 bases at V and 6 bases at J, with 10 bases between. The CDR3 is 13 residues long. CDR1 MNHNS and CDR2 SASEGT come from the germline V gene. CDR3 coding DNA: TGTGCCAGCAGTAAGACGCAGGATGAAAAACTGTTTTTT. Translation gives CASSKTQDEKLFF.

J is TRBJ2-3 and V is TRBV11-2; tentative D call: TRBD2 (6 bases). CDR1 is SGHAT, CDR2 FQNNGV, per germline. Trimming cost V 3 bases and J 2 bases, with 12 bases left between them. The CDR3 runs to 15 residues. CDR3 region: CASSFYGRTTDTQYF. In nucleotides, the CDR3 is TGTGCCAGCAGCTTTTACGGGAGAACCACAGATACGCAGTATTTT.

This chain links TRBV5-5 with TRBJ2-5, with TRBD1 matching 8 bases. Germline assignment: CDR1 SGHKS and CDR2 YYEKEE (reference sequence). The CDR3 is 15 amino acids. The ends lost 4 bases at V and 2 bases at J; junction bases unmatched: 7. The CDR3 DNA is TGTGCCAGCAGCCGGGGGACAGGATCACAAGAGACCCAGTACTTC. Protein product: CASSRGTGSQETQYF.

This clone was counted once. The chain links TRBV2 to TRBJ2-2; D not resolved. Germline V gives CDR1 SNHLY, CDR2 FYNNEI. The CDR3 runs to 17 residues. Trimming stripped 2 bases from V and 1 base from J, with 14 bases between. CDR3 nucleotide sequence: TGTGCCAGCAGTGAAAGGCCACCGGATATGAACACCGGGGAGCTGTTTTTT. The encoded protein is CASSERPPDMNTGELFF. Filled out from reference TRBV2 and TRBJ2-2, the complete variable domain reads EPEVTQTPSHQVTQMGQEVILRCVPISNHLYFYWYRQILGQKVEFLVSFYNNEISEKSEIFDDQFSVERPDGSNFTLKIRSTKLEDSAMYFCASSERPPDMNTGELFFGEGSRLTVL.

In its sample, this clone was seen once. V usage is TRBV11-2 and J usage is TRBJ2-5; TRBD2 aligns across 9 bases. The J segment lost 4 bases and the V segment lost 3 bases, leaving 3 bases of the junction unmatched. The germline gives CDR1 SGHAT, CDR2 FQNNGV. The CDR3 spans 14 residues. The CDR3 DNA is TGTGCCAGCAGCTTTAGCGGGAGTCCAGAGACCCAGTACTTC. Encoded protein: CASSFSGSPETQYF. The full variable domain, with the rest looked up from reference TRBV11-2 and TRBJ2-5, is EAGVAQSPRYKIIEKRQSVAFWCNPISGHATLYWYQQILGQGPKLLIQFQNNGVVDDSQLPKDRFSAERLKGVDSTLKIQPAKLEDSAVYLCASSFSGSPETQYFGPGTRLLVL.

V and J are TRBV29-1 and TRBJ2-1, with D perhaps TRBD2 (5 bases). CDR1 SQVTM and CDR2 ANQGSEA come from the germline V gene. The CDR3 extends over 16 amino acids. V was cut by 3 bases and J by 4 bases, with 19 bases left in between. The CDR3, as DNA: TGCAGCGTTGACCCCACAGCGGAGCCACTTTACAATGAGCAGTTCTTC. It translates to CSVDPTAEPLYNEQFF.

This clone is a singleton in its sample. This chain connects TRBV5-1 to TRBJ2-4; 10 positions match TRBD2. Trimming at V came to 5 bases and at J to 6 bases, leaving 5 bases not matched to a gene. Germline lookup yields CDR1 SGHRS and CDR2 YFSETQ. The CDR3 sequence is 14 residues long. The CDR3 DNA follows: TGCGCCAGCAGGACCGGGACTAGCGCAAACATTCAGTACTTC. It translates to CASRTGTSANIQYF.

The CDR3 here is CAISEQGQGLYEQYF. Here the CDR3 DNA reads TGTGCCATCAGTGAGCAGGGACAGGGGCTTTACGAGCAGTACTTC. This sequence joins TRBV10-3 and TRBJ2-7; 10 nucleotides align to TRBD1. This CDR3 spans 15 amino acids. V lost 2 bases to trimming and J lost 4 bases; unmatched junction nucleotides: 5. The V gene's germline CDR1 is ENHRY and CDR2 SYGVKD.

In DNA, the CDR3 is TGTGCCAGCAGCTTAATAGACTACGCCGGAAACACCATATATTTT. Its translation: CASSLIDYAGNTIYF. The chain is built from TRBV11-2 and TRBJ1-3; no definite D call. With 2 bases removed from V and 4 bases from J, the gap between germline ends came to 12 bases. This CDR3 region has 15 residues. CDR1 is SGHAT, CDR2 FQNNGV, per germline.

The rearrangement joins TRBV5-1 to TRBJ1-2; D remains ambiguous. The CDR3 spans 15 residues. The germline V gene encodes CDR1 SGHRS and CDR2 YFSETQ. The V end was cut by 4 bases, the J end by 6 bases, with 19 bases between. The CDR3 region is CASSPLQGAGDGYTF. CDR3 DNA: TGCGCCAGCAGCCCTTTACAAGGAGCGGGAGATGGCTACACCTTC. Looking up the rest from reference TRBV5-1 and TRBJ1-2 gives the full variable domain: KAGVTQTPRYLIKTRGQQVTLSCSPISGHRSVSWYQQTPGQGLQFLFEYFSETQRNKGNFPGRFSGRQFSNSRSEMNVSTLELGDSALYLCASSPLQGAGDGYTFGSGTRLTVV.